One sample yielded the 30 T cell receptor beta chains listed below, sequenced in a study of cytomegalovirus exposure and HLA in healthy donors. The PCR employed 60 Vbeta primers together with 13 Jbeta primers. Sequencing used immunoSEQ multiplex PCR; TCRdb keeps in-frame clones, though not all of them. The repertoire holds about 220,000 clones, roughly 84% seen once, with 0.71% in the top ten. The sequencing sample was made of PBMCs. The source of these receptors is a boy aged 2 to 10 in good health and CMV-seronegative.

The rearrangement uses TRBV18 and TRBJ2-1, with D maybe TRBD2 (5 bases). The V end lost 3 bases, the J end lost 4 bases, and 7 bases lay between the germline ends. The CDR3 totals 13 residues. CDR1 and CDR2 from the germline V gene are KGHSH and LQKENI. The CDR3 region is CASSPPGYNEQFF. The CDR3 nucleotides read TGTGCCAGCTCACCGCCGGGGTACAATGAGCAGTTCTTC.

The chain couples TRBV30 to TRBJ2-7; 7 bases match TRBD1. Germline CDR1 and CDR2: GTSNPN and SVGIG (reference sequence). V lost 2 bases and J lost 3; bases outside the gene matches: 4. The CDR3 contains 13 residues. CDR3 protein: CAWSPGGVYEQYF. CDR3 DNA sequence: TGTGCCTGGAGTCCAGGGGGTGTCTACGAGCAGTACTTC.

The CDR3 loop is CASSSPGGAGGYTF. The DNA of the CDR3 is TGCGCCAGCAGCTCGCCGGGGGGGGCGGGTGGCTACACCTTC. The rearrangement uses TRBV4-1 and TRBJ1-2, with a possible D match to TRBD1 (6 bases). V dropped 5 bases and J dropped 7 bases, with 17 bases sitting between them. Germline CDR1 and CDR2: MGHRA and YSYEKL. This CDR3 region has 14 residues.

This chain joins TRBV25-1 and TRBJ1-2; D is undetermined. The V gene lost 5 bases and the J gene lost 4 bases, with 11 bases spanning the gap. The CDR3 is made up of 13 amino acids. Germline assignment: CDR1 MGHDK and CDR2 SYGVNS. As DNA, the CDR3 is TGTGCCAGCAGTTTAGCGTCAACCTATGGCTACACCTTC. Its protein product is CASSLASTYGYTF.

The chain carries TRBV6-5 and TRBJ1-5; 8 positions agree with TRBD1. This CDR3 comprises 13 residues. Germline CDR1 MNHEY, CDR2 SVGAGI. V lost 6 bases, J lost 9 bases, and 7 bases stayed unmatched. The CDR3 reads CASRSGGNGPQHF. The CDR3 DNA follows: TGTGCCAGCAGATCAGGGGGCAATGGGCCCCAGCATTTT.

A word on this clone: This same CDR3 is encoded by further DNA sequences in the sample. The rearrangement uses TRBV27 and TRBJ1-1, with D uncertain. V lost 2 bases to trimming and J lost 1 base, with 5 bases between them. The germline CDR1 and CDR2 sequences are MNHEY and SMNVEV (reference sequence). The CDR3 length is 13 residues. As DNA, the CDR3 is TGTGCCAGCAGTTTAGCAGGGAACACTGAAGCTTTCTTT. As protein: CASSLAGNTEAFF.

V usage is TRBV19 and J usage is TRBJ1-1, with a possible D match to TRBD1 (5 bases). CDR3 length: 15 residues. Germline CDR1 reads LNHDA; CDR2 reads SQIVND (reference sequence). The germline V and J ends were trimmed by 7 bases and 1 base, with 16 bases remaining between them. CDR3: CASTQASRGNTEAFF. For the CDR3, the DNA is TGTGCCAGTACCCAAGCGAGTAGGGGGAACACTGAAGCTTTCTTT.

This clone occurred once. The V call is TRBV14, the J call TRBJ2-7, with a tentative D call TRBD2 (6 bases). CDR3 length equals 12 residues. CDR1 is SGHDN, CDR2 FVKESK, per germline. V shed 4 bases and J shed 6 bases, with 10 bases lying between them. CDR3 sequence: CASSPGVREQYF. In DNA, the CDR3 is TGTGCCAGCAGCCCGGGAGTCCGCGAGCAGTACTTC.

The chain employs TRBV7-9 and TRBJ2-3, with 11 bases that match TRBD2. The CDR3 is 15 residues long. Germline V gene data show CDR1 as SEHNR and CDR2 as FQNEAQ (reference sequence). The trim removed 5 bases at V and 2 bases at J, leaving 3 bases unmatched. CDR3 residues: CASSPLAGDTDTQYF. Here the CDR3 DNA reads TGTGCCAGCAGCCCACTAGCGGGAGACACAGATACGCAGTATTTT.

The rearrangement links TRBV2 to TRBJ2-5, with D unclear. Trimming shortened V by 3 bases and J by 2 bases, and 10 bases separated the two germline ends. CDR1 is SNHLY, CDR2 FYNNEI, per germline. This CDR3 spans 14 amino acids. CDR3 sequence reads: CASSETGFQETQYF. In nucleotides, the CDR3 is TGTGCCAGCAGTGAGACTGGTTTTCAAGAGACCCAGTACTTC.

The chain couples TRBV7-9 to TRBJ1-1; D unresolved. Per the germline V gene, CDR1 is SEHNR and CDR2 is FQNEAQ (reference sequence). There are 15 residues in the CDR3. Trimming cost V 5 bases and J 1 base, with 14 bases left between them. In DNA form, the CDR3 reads TGTGCCAGCAGCCCAGAAGCAACGGGGAACACTGAAGCTTTCTTT. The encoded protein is CASSPEATGNTEAFF.

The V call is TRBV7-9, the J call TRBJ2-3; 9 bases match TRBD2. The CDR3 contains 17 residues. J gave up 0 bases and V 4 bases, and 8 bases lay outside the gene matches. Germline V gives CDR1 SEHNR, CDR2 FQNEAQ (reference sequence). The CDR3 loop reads CASSSTGLASSTDTQYF. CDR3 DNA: TGTGCCAGCAGCTCCACTGGACTAGCGTCTAGCACAGATACGCAGTATTTT.

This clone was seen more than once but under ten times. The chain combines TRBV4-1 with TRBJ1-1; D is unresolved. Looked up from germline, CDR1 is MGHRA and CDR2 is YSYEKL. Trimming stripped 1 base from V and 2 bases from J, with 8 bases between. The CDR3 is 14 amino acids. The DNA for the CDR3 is TGCGCCAGCAGCCAAGGTCGGTACAACACTGAAGCTTTCTTT. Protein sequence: CASSQGRYNTEAFF.

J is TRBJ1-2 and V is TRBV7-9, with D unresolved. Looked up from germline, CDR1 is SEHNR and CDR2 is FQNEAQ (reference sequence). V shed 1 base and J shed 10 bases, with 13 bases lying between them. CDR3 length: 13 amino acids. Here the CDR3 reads CASSLGSREYYTF. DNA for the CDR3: TGTGCCAGCAGCTTAGGCAGCCGGGAGTACTACACCTTC.

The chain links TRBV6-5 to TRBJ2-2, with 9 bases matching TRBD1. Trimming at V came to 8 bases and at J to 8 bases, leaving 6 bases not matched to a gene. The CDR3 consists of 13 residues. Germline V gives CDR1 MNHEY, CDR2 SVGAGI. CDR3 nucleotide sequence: TGTGCCAGCGGGGACAGGGTGGCGGGGGAGCTGTTTTTT. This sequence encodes CASGDRVAGELFF.

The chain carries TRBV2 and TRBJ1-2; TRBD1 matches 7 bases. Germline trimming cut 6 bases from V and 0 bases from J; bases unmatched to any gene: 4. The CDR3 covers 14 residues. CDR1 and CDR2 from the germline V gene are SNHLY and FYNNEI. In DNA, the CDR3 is TGTGCCAGCAGCCAAGGACAGGCTAACTATGGCTACACCTTC. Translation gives CASSQGQANYGYTF. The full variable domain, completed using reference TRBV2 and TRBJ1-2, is EPEVTQTPSHQVTQMGQEVILRCVPISNHLYFYWYRQILGQKVEFLVSFYNNEISEKSEIFDDQFSVERPDGSNFTLKIRSTKLEDSAMYFCASSQGQANYGYTFGSGTRLTVV.

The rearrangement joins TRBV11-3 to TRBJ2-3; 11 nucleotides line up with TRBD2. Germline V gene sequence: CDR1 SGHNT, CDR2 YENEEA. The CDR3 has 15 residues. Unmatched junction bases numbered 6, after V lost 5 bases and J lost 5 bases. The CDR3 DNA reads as TGTGCCAGCAGCGGAGGGCTAGCGGGAGGAGATACGCAGTATTTT. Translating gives CASSGGLAGGDTQYF.

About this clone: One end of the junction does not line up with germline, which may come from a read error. CDR3 nucleotides: TGTGCCAGCAGCTTGGGACAGGGGCGTTACACCGGGGAGCCGTTTTTT. Translating it yields CASSLGQGRYTGEPFF. This chain joins TRBV7-6 and TRBJ2-2; 10 nucleotides match TRBD1. The germline V gene encodes CDR1 SGHVS and CDR2 FNYEAQ. The CDR3 is 16 residues long.

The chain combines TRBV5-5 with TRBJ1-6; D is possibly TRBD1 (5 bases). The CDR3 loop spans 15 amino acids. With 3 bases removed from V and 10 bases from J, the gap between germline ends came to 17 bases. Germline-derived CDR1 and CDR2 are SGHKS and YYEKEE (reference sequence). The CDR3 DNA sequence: TGTGCCAGCAGCTCGTCCAGGGTGGATCGATCACCCCTCCACTTT. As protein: CASSSSRVDRSPLHF.

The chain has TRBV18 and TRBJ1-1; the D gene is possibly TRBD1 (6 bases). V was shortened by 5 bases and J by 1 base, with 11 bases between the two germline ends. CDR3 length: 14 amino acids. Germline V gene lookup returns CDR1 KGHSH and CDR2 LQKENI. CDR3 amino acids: CASSSLTGNTEAFF. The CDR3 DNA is TGTGCCAGCTCATCCTTGACAGGGAACACTGAAGCTTTCTTT.

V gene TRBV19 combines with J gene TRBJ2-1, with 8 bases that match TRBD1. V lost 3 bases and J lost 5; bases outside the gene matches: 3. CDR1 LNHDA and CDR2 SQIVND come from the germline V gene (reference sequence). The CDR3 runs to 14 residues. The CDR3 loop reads CASSMDRAHNEQFF. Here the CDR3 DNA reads TGTGCCAGTAGTATGGACAGGGCCCACAATGAGCAGTTCTTC.

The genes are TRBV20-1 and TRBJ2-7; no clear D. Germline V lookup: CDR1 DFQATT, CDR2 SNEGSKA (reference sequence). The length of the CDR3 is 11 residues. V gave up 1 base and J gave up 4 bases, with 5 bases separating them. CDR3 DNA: TGCAGTGCTAGAGTCGGTTACGAGCAGTACTTC. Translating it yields CSARVGYEQYF.

The CDR3 DNA sequence: TGTGCCAGCAGCGCTGAGAGCCTGACAGGGCTGGCGGCAGATACGCAGTATTTT. Encoded protein: CASSAESLTGLAADTQYF. The chain links TRBV9 to TRBJ2-3, with 7 positions matching TRBD1. The V segment lost 3 bases and the J segment 4 bases; nucleotides outside the gene matches: 17. The CDR3 loop spans 18 amino acids. CDR1 is SGDLS, CDR2 YYNGEE, per germline.

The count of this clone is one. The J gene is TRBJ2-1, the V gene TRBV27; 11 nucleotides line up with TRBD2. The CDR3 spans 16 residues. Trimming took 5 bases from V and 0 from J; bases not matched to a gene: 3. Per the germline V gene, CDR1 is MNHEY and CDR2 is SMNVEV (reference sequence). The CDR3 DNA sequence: TGTGCCAGCAGTCAAACTAGCGGGGGCTCCTACAATGAGCAGTTCTTC. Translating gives CASSQTSGGSYNEQFF.

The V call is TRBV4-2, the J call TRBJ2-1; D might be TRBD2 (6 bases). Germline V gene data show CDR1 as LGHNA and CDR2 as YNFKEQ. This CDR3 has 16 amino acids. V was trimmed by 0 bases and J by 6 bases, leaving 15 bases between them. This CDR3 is CASSQDPGETSNEQFF. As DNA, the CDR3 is TGTGCCAGCAGCCAAGATCCGGGGGAGACGAGCAATGAGCAGTTCTTC.

CDR3 DNA sequence: TGTGCCTGGAGCAGGGGCGCGAACACCGGGGAGCTGTTTTTT. Its protein is CAWSRGANTGELFF. This chain joins TRBV30 and TRBJ2-2; D may be TRBD1 (6 bases). Trimming took 3 bases from V and 0 from J, leaving 8 bases between them. Germline CDR1 is GTSNPN and CDR2 is SVGIG (reference sequence). The CDR3 length is 14 residues.

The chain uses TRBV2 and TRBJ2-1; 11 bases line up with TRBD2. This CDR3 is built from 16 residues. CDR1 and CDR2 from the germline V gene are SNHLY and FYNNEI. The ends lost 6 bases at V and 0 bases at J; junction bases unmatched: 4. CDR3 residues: CASRDTSGSSYNEQFF. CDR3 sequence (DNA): TGTGCCAGCAGGGATACTAGCGGGAGCTCCTACAATGAGCAGTTCTTC.

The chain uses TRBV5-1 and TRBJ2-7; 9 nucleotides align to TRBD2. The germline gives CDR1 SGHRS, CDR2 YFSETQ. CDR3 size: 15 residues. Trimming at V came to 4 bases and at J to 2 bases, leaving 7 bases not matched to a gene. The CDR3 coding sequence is TGCGCCAGCAGCCAGGATAGCGGGAGTCCCTACGAGCAGTACTTC. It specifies CASSQDSGSPYEQYF.

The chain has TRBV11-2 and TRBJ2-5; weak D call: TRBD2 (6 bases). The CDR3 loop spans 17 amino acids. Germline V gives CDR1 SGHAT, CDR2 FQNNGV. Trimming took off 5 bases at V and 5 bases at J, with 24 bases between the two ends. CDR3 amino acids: CASSGTSSGDSWETQYF. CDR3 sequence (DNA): TGTGCCAGCAGCGGTACTAGTTCCGGGGACTCCTGGGAGACCCAGTACTTC.

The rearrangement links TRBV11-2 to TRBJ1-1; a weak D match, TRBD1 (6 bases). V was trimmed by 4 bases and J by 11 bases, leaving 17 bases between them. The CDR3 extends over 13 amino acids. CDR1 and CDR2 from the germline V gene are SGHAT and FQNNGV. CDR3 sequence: CASSSPIQGSAFF. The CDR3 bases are TGTGCCAGCAGCTCCCCTATCCAGGGGTCGGCTTTCTTT.